The present T cell receptor beta chain was sequenced within a study of OX40 agonist ivuxolimab in advanced cancers. The count of this clone is one. Its target is not known. Exclusion of a patient followed from autoimmune disease history or systemic immunosuppression. Whole-study results and caveats: The 0.1-3.0 mg/kg partial responders had among the lowest clonal expansion. Expanded peripheral T cells had an undetermined antigen specificity.

The table came from immunoSEQ multiplex PCR; TCRdb's copy has only in-frame clones and leaves some out. The sample yields about 68,000 clones, about 90% seen once. CDR1 MNHEY and CDR2 SMNVEV come from the germline V gene (reference sequence). V dropped 3 bases and J dropped 3 bases, with 11 bases sitting between them. The CDR3 runs 14 residues. The receptor's source is an adult with an advanced solid tumor such as melanoma, head and neck, liver or kidney cancer. The material was CD4+ or CD8+ T cells sorted from blood, obtained in a trial of the OX40 agonist ivuxolimab. The chain uses TRBV27 and TRBJ1-1; the D gene is possibly TRBD1 (5 bases). The CDR3 sequence: CASSFRGKDTEAFF. The CDR3 coding sequence is TGTGCCAGCAGTTTCCGGGGGAAGGACACTGAAGCTTTCTTT.